This TCR beta chain was sequenced during a study of OX40 agonist ivuxolimab in advanced cancers. Study as a whole: Mean age approximately 55 years, range roughly 20 to 85; around 80% male. General study results and limits: At 0.1-3.0 mg/kg, partial responders had clonal expansion among the lowest observed. The mean number of expanded clones was higher in CD8+ T cells than in CD4+.

A word on this clone: Antigen specificity is unknown.

The germline gives CDR1 MGHDK, CDR2 SYGVNS. V was shortened by 2 bases and J by 0 bases, with 10 bases between the two germline ends. The CDR3 has 15 residues. Sequenced by immunoSEQ multiplex PCR; TCRdb stores in-frame clones only, minus some. In the table there are just over 95,000 clones, 70% to 85% of which are singletons. The chain recombines TRBV25-1 with TRBJ1-1, with no clear D. This TCR was sampled from an adult with an advanced solid tumor such as melanoma, head and neck, liver or kidney cancer. This specimen consisted of CD4+ or CD8+ T cells sorted from blood, obtained in a trial of the OX40 agonist ivuxolimab. The CDR3 sequence: CASSEAGEMNTEAFF. The CDR3 DNA is TGTGCCAGCAGTGAAGCAGGAGAAATGAACACTGAAGCTTTCTTT. Based on the CDR3 plus reference TRBV25-1 and TRBJ1-1, the full variable domain is EADIYQTPRYLVIGTGKKITLECSQTMGHDKMYWYQQDPGMELHLIHYSYGVNSTEKGDLSSESTVSRIRTEHFPLTLESARPSHTSQYLCASSEAGEMNTEAFFGQGTRLTVV.